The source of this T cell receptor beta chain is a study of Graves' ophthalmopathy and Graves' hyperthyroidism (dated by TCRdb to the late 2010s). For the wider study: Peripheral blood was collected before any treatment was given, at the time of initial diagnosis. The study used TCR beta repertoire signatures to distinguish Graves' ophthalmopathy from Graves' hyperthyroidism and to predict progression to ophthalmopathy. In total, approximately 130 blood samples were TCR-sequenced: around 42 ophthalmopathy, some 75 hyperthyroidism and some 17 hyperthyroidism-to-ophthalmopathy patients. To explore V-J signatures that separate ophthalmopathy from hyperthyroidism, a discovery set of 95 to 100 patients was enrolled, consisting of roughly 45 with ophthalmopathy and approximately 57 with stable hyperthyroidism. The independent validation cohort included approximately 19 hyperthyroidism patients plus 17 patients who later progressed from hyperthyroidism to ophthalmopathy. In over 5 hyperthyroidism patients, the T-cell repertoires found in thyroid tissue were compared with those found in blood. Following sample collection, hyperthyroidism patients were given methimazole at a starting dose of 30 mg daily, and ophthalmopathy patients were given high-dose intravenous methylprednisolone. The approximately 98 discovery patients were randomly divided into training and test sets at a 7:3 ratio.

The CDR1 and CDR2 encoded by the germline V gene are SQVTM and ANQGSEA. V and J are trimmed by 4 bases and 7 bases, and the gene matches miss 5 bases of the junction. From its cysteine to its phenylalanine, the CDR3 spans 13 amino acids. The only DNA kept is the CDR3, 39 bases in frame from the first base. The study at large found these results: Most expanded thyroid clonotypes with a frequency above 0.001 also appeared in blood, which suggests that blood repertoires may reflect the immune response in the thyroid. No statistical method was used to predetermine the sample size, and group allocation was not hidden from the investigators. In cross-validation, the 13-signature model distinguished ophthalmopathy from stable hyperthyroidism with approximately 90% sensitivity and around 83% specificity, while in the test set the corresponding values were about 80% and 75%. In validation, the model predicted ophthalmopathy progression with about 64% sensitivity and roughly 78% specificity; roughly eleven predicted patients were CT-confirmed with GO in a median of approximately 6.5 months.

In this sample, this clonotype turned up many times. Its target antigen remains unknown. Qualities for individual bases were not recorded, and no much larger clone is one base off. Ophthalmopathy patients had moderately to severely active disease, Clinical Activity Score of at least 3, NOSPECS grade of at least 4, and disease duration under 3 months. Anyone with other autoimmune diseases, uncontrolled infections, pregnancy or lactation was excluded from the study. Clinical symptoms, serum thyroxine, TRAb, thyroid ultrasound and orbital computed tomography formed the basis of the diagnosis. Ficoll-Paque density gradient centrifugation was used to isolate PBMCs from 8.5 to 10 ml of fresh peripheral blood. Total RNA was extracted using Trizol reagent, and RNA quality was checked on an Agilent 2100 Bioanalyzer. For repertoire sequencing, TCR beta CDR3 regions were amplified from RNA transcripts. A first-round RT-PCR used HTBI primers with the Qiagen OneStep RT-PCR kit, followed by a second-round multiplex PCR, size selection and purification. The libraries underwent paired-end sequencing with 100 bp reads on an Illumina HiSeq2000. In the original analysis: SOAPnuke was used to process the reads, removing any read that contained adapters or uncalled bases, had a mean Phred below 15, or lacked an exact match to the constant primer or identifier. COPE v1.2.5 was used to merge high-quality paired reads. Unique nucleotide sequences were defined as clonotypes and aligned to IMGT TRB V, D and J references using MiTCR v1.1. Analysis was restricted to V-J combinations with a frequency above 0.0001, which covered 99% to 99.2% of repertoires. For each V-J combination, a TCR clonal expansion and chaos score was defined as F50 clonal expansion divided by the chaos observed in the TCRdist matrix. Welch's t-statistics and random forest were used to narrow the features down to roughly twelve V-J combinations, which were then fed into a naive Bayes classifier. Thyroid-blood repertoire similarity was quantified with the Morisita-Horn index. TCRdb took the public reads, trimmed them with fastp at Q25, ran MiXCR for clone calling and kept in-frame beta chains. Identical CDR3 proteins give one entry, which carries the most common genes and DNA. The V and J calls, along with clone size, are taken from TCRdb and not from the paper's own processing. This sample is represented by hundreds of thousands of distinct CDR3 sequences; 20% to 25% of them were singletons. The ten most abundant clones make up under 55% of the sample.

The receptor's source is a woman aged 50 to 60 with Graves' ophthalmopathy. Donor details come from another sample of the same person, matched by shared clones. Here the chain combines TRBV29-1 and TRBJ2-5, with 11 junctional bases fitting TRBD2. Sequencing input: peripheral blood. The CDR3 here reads CSVVAGGWGTQYF. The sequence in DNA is TGCAGCGTTGTAGCGGGAGGGTGGGGGACCCAGTACTTC.